This T cell receptor beta chain was captured in a study of control samples from healthy donors and cancer patients. Germline V CDR1 and CDR2: SNHLY, FYNNEI. The junction had 11 bases not matched to a gene; V was cut back by 0 bases and J by 12 bases. This CDR3 has 15 amino acids. Here immunoSEQ multiplex PCR was the method, and the copy in TCRdb shows in-frame clones only, minus some. The table includes 90,000 to 130,000 clones, almost 85% detected once. The sample was blood. The gene calls are TRBV2 and TRBJ2-1, with TRBD1 identical over 7 bases. The source of this sequence is a man aged 18 to 30 in good health. The CDR3 loop is CASSEAQGTVSGQFF. In DNA form, the CDR3 reads TGTGCCAGCAGTGAAGCGCAAGGGACAGTGAGCGGGCAGTTCTTC. The entire variable domain, with the rest obtained from reference TRBV2 and TRBJ2-1, is as follows: EPEVTQTPSHQVTQMGQEVILRCVPISNHLYFYWYRQILGQKVEFLVSFYNNEISEKSEIFDDQFSVERPDGSNFTLKIRSTKLEDSAMYFCASSEAQGTVSGQFFGPGTRLTVL.